This T cell receptor (beta chain) was captured by sequencing in a study of T cell repertoires in cytomegalovirus infection. Study-level results: Within the response measured ex vivo, HLA-C-restricted CMV-specific TCR beta clonotypes were dominant.

A remark on this clonotype: Its antigen is not identified. A single base separates this from a much larger clone, so it may be a read error.

TCRdb independently ran MiXCR on the reads; one entry per CDR3 protein. The sample contains under 250,000 distinct CDR3 sequences, 6% to 8% of which appear only once. Sequenced input: PBMCs. The receptor was isolated from a human donor in good health (CMV status not recorded). Some clones in this sample may be carry-over from other donors' samples.

CDR3 DNA sequence: TGTGCCAGCAGCCCAAGGGACAGGTATGGTGAAGCTCTCTTT. It specifies CASSPRDRYGEALF. The chain links TRBV3-1 to TRBJ1-1; 8 bases line up with TRBD1. Germline V gives CDR1 LGHDT, CDR2 YNNKEL (reference sequence). CDR3 length: 14 residues.